This is a list of T cell receptor beta chains from one sample in a study of cytomegalovirus exposure and HLA in healthy donors. This table comes from immunoSEQ multiplex PCR, and its TCRdb copy is limited to in-frame clones, with some not included. This sample yields some 240,000 clones, of which around four fifths are seen a single time; 3% to 4.5% belongs to the top ten. Sequencing was performed on PBMCs. These receptor sequences come from a male donor in good health and CMV-seronegative. Both conserved end residues are part of each CDR3. The order of the fields is J gene, clone size, D gene, V gene, CDR3 protein, CDR3 DNA. D genes are given only for firm matches. Expanded clones are given a class, and other clones once, few, many or no size at all.

>TRBJ1-5|-|-|TRBV4-1
CASSPSDSPLGSQHF
TGCGCCAGCAGCCCGTCGGACAGCCCACTTGGGTCCCAGCATTTT
>TRBJ1-3|-|-|TRBV5-1
CASSLANGNTIYF
TGCGCCAGCAGCTTGGCCAATGGAAACACCATATATTTT
>TRBJ2-2|-|-|TRBV7-9
CASSLLNTGELFF
TGTGCCAGCAGCTTACTCAACACCGGGGAGCTGTTTTTT
>TRBJ2-5|once|TRBD1|TRBV7-6
CASSFGDSFGEQYF
TGTGCCAGCAGCTTCGGGGACAGTTTCGGTGAGCAGTACTTC
>TRBJ2-2|-|TRBD2|TRBV4-1
CASSPGKLAGRDNTGELFF
TGCGCCAGCAGCCCCGGGAAGCTAGCGGGGAGGGATAACACCGGGGAGCTGTTTTTT
>TRBJ1-5|-|-|TRBV15
CATSRDYQPQHF
TGTGCCACCAGCAGAGACTACCAGCCCCAGCATTTT
>TRBJ2-4|few|-|TRBV5-1
CASSLVRGRQTAKNIQYF
TGCGCCAGCAGCTTGGTCAGGGGCCGACAAACAGCCAAAAACATTCAGTACTTC
>TRBJ2-7|few|TRBD1|TRBV5-1
CASTTGTGLDEQYF
TGCGCCAGCACCACCGGGACAGGGCTCGACGAGCAGTACTTC
>TRBJ2-7|-|TRBD1|TRBV28
CASSPPGGGAYEQYF
TGTGCCAGCAGCCCGCCAGGGGGTGGGGCCTACGAGCAGTACTTC
>TRBJ1-1|-|TRBD1|TRBV10-3
CAISGTTGGSGNTEAFF
TGTGCCATCAGTGGAACGACAGGGGGCAGCGGGAACACTGAAGCTTTCTTT
>TRBJ2-2|-|TRBD2|TRBV5-1
CASSLRSSGNSGELFF
TGCGCCAGCAGCCTTAGGAGTAGCGGGAATAGCGGGGAGCTGTTTTTT
>TRBJ1-1|-|TRBD1|TRBV29-1
CSVGQGFDTEAFF
TGCAGCGTTGGACAGGGCTTTGACACTGAAGCTTTCTTT
>TRBJ2-2|-|TRBD1|TRBV5-1
CASRRTGENTGELFF
TGCGCCAGCAGAAGGACAGGAGAGAACACCGGGGAGCTGTTTTTT
>TRBJ1-1|-|-|TRBV19
CASSPATGSTEAFF
TGTGCCAGTAGTCCAGCCACAGGGTCCACTGAAGCTTTCTTT
>TRBJ2-7|-|TRBD2|TRBV5-6
CASSSELAAYEQYF
TGTGCCAGCAGCTCCGAGCTAGCGGCATACGAGCAGTACTTC
>TRBJ2-1|-|TRBD1|TRBV6-5
CASSPRGQGLHEQFF
TGTGCCAGCAGCCCTAGGGGACAGGGGTTGCATGAGCAGTTCTTC
>TRBJ2-1|-|TRBD2|TRBV6-5
CASSPGTSGINEQFF
TGTGCCAGCAGTCCCGGGACTAGCGGGATTAATGAGCAGTTCTTC
>TRBJ1-2|-|-|TRBV7-9
CASSPMGGGTGYTF
TGTGCCAGCAGCCCGATGGGGGGGGGCACTGGCTACACCTTC
>TRBJ2-1|-|-|TRBV6-5
CASSYVPNLPLYEQFF
TGTGCCAGCAGTTACGTCCCTAACCTTCCCCTCTATGAGCAGTTCTTC
>TRBJ1-2|-|-|TRBV6-4
CASSQTSGVNYGYTF
TGTGCCAGCAGTCAAACGTCCGGGGTAAACTATGGCTACACCTTC
>TRBJ2-1|-|TRBD2|TRBV4-2
CASSHPRALAGSMLYNEQFF
TGTGCCAGCAGCCACCCCAGGGCACTAGCGGGAAGTATGTTGTACAATGAGCAGTTCTTC
>TRBJ1-6|-|TRBD1|TRBV19
CASTVGQGRNSPLHF
TGTGCCAGTACCGTGGGACAGGGTCGAAATTCACCCCTCCACTTT
>TRBJ2-1|-|-|TRBV7-9
CASSVATAELF
TGTGCCAGCAGCGTAGCTACTGCCGAGCTCTTC
>TRBJ2-2|-|-|TRBV19
CASSTLATGELFF
TGTGCCAGTAGTACCCTGGCCACCGGGGAGCTGTTTTTT
>TRBJ2-1|-|-|TRBV6-1
CAIKSGAGYNEQFF
TGTGCCATCAAATCAGGGGCGGGTTACAATGAGCAGTTCTTC
>TRBJ1-2|-|-|TRBV29-1
CSVEDDDRRGGGYTF
TGCAGCGTTGAAGATGACGACAGGAGAGGGGGAGGCTACACCTTC
>TRBJ2-1|-|TRBD2|TRBV5-1
CASSDRSPSGRRNEQFF
TGCGCCAGCAGCGATCGATCCCCTAGCGGGAGGCGGAATGAGCAGTTCTTC
>TRBJ2-5|-|TRBD2|TRBV4-1
CASSQDGGTSGRETQYF
TGCGCCAGCAGCCAAGATGGCGGGACTAGCGGACGAGAGACCCAGTACTTC
>TRBJ2-3|few|-|TRBV29-1
CSVGANTDTQYF
TGCAGCGTTGGAGCCAACACAGATACGCAGTATTTT
>TRBJ2-7|-|TRBD2|TRBV7-2
CASTNGGVSSYEQYF
TGTGCCAGCACCAATGGGGGGGTTAGCTCCTACGAGCAGTACTTC
>TRBJ1-1|-|-|TRBV7-9
CASSLLVGNTEAFF
TGTGCCAGCAGCTTATTGGTGGGCAACACTGAAGCTTTCTTT
>TRBJ2-7|once|-|TRBV9
CASSVDYRAYEQYF
TGTGCCAGCAGCGTAGATTACAGGGCCTACGAGCAGTACTTC
>TRBJ1-1|few|-|TRBV19
CASSSPGAPEAFF
TGTGCCAGTAGTAGCCCAGGGGCCCCTGAAGCTTTCTTT
>TRBJ1-6|-|-|TRBV5-6
CASSRRSSYNSPLHF
TGTGCCAGCAGCCGGCGGAGCTCCTATAATTCACCCCTCCACTTT
>TRBJ1-5|few|-|TRBV5-6
CASSAGTRNQPQHF
TGTGCCAGCAGCGCCGGGACAAGGAATCAGCCCCAGCATTTT
>TRBJ2-7|-|-|TRBV28
CASSPPQATYEQYF
TGTGCCAGCAGTCCACCACAGGCAACCTACGAGCAGTACTTC
>TRBJ1-5|few|TRBD1|TRBV27
CASSIAGTGYNQPQHF
TGTGCCAGCAGTATAGCCGGGACAGGGTACAATCAGCCCCAGCATTTT
>TRBJ2-7|-|-|TRBV5-8
CASSLYRSGEQYF
TGTGCCAGCAGCTTGTACCGGAGTGGGGAGCAGTACTTC
>TRBJ2-1|-|-|TRBV5-1
CASSLEGGSNEQFF
TGCGCCAGCAGCTTGGAAGGGGGAAGCAATGAGCAGTTCTTC
>TRBJ2-3|-|-|TRBV11-3
CASSLDRGFDTQYF
TGTGCCAGCAGCTTAGATAGGGGCTTCGATACGCAGTATTTT
>TRBJ1-3|few|-|TRBV5-1
CASSEDSYSGNTIYF
TGCGCCAGCAGCGAGGACAGCTACTCTGGAAACACCATATATTTT
>TRBJ1-5|-|TRBD1|TRBV14
CASSRRDRGNQPQHF
TGTGCCAGCAGCCGCCGGGACAGGGGCAATCAGCCCCAGCATTTT
>TRBJ2-7|-|-|TRBV29-1
CSVRGRAGPSYEQYF
TGCAGCGTCCGAGGGCGAGCGGGCCCCTCCTACGAGCAGTACTTC
>TRBJ2-2|-|-|TRBV11-3
CASSLVGDGELFF
TGTGCCAGCAGCTTAGTAGGGGACGGGGAGCTGTTTTTT
>TRBJ1-5|once|-|TRBV5-1
CASSLGTGNSNQPQHF
TGCGCCAGCAGCTTGGGGACGGGGAATAGCAATCAGCCCCAGCATTTT
>TRBJ2-2|-|-|TRBV18
CASSRRVLGTGELFF
TGTGCCAGCTCACGTCGGGTTCTCGGGACCGGGGAGCTGTTTTTT
>TRBJ1-1|once|-|TRBV7-3
CASSLEENTEAFF
TGTGCCAGCAGCCTGGAGGAGAACACTGAAGCTTTCTTT
>TRBJ2-4|-|-|TRBV7-9
CASSLTESAKNIQYF
TGTGCCAGCAGCTTAACGGAGAGCGCCAAAAACATTCAGTACTTC
>TRBJ2-3|-|-|TRBV9
CASSALEGGDTQYF
TGTGCCAGCAGCGCCCTAGAGGGGGGGGATACGCAGTATTTT
>TRBJ2-7|-|TRBD2|TRBV27
CASTTLAGANEQYF
TGTGCCAGCACTACACTAGCGGGAGCCAACGAGCAGTACTTC
>TRBJ2-7|-|-|TRBV11-2
CASSADYEQYF
TGTGCCAGCAGCGCGGACTACGAGCAGTACTTC
>TRBJ2-2|few|TRBD2|TRBV29-1
CSVIPLAANTGELFF
TGCAGCGTTATCCCGCTAGCGGCGAACACCGGGGAGCTGTTTTTT
>TRBJ1-2|-|-|TRBV29-1
CSVRGTLYGYTF
TGCAGCGTGAGGGGGACCCTCTATGGCTACACCTTC
>TRBJ1-3|-|-|TRBV9
CASSGRTAGNTIYF
TGTGCCAGCAGCGGTAGGACAGCTGGAAACACCATATATTTT
>TRBJ2-5|-|-|TRBV6-1
CASSSGSKTQYF
TGTGCCAGCAGTTCAGGGTCGAAGACCCAGTACTTC
>TRBJ2-7|-|TRBD2|TRBV13
CASSHLSGAPYEQYF
TGTGCCAGCAGTCACCTGAGCGGGGCGCCCTACGAGCAGTACTTC
>TRBJ1-4|-|-|TRBV7-2
CASSLRGVYATNEKLFF
TGTGCCAGCAGCTTACGGGGGGTCTATGCAACTAATGAAAAACTGTTTTTT
>TRBJ2-5|-|-|TRBV7-8
CASSSGVETQYF
TGTGCCAGCAGCTCGGGTGTAGAGACCCAGTACTTC
>TRBJ2-1|-|-|TRBV6-5
CASSYSRNEQFF
TGTGCCAGCAGTTACTCGCGGAATGAGCAGTTCTTC